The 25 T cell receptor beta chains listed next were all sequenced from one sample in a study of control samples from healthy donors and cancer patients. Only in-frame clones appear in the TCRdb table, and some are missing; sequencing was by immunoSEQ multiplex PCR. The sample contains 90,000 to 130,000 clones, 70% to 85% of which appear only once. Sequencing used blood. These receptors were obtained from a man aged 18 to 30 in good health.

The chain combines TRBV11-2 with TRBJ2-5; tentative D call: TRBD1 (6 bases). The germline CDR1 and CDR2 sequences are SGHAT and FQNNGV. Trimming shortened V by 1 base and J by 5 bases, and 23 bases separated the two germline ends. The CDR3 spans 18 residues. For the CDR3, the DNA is TGTGCCAGCAGCTTAGGGATTACAGGGATTGAGGGGTGGGAGACCCAGTACTTC. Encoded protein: CASSLGITGIEGWETQYF.

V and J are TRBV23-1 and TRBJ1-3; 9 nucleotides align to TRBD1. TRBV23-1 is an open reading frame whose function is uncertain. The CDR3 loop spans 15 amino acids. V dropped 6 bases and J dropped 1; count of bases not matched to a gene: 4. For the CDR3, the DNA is TGCGCCAGCAGCCCGGGACAGGGATCTGGAAACACCATATATTTT. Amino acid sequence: CASSPGQGSGNTIYF.

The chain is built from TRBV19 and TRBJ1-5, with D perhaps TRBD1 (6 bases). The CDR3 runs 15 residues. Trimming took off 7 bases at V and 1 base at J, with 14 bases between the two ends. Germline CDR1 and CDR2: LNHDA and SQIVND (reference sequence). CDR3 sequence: CASIPQGYSNQPQHF. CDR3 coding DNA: TGTGCCAGTATCCCTCAGGGGTACAGCAATCAGCCCCAGCATTTT.

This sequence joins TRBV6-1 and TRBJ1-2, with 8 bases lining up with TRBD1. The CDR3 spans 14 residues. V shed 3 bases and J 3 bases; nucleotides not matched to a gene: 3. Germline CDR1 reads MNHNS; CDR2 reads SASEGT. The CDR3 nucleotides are TGTGCCAGCAGTGAGCAGGGGGCTTACTATGGCTACACCTTC. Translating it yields CASSEQGAYYGYTF.

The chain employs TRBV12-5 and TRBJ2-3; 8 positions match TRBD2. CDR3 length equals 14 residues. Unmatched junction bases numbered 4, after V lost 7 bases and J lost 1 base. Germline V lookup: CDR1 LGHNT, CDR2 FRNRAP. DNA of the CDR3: TGTGCTAGTGCTGCGCGGGGGGGCACAGATACGCAGTATTTT. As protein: CASAARGGTDTQYF.

CDR3 nucleotide sequence: TGTGCCAGCGGGAACGGAGGGTTTCGCTACGAGCAGTACTTC. This gives the protein CASGNGGFRYEQYF. The chain is built from TRBV6-5 and TRBJ2-7; TRBD2 might be the D (6 bases). V shed 8 bases and J shed 3 bases, with 17 bases lying between them. Germline loops: CDR1 MNHEY, CDR2 SVGAGI. This CDR3 comprises 14 residues.

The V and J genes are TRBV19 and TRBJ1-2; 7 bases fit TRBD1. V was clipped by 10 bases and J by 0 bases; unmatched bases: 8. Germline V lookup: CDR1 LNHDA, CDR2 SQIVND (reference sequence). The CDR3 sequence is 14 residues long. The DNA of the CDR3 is TGTGCCACCAAAACAGGGGACGCTAACTATGGCTACACCTTC. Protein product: CATKTGDANYGYTF. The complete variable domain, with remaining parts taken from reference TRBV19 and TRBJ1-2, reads DGGITQSPKYLFRKEGQNVTLSCEQNLNHDAMYWYRQDPGQGLRLIYYSQIVNDFQKGDIAEGYSVSREKKESFPLTVTSAQKNPTAFYLCATKTGDANYGYTFGSGTRLTVV.

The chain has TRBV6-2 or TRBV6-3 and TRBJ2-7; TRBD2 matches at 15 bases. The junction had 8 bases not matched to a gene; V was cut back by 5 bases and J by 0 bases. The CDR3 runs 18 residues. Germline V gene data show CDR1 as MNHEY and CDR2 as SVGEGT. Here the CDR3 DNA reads TGTGCCAGCAGTACATGGACTAGCGGGGGGGTTTACTCCTACGAGCAGTACTTC. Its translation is CASSTWTSGGVYSYEQYF.

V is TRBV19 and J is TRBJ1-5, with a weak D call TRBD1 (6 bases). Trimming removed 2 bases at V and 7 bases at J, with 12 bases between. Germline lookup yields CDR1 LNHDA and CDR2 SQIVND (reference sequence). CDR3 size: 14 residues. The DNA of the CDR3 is TGTGCCAGTAGTATATGGGGGGGCAGGCAGCCCCAGCATTTT. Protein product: CASSIWGGRQPQHF.

The CDR3 DNA reads TGTGCCATCAGCCTTCGGGAGACCCAGTACTTC. Its translation: CAISLRETQYF. The gene calls are TRBV10-3 and TRBJ2-5; no clear D gene. The V gene lost 6 bases and the J gene lost 5 bases, with 7 bases spanning the gap. CDR3 length: 11 residues. Germline V gene data show CDR1 as ENHRY and CDR2 as SYGVKD.

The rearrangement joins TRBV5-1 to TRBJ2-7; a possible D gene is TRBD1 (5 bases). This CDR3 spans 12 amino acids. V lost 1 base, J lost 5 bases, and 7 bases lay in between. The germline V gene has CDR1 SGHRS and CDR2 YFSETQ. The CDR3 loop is CASSLQGHEQYF. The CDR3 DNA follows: TGCGCCAGCAGCTTGCAGGGCCACGAGCAGTACTTC.

The CDR3 DNA follows: TGTGCCTGGTCCAGCCCCCCCCGGGGGCCTCGGGAGACCCAGTACTTC. Translated: CAWSSPPRGPRETQYF. This chain links TRBV30 with TRBJ2-5, with D possibly called TRBD1 or TRBD2 (6 bases each). Trimming removed 5 bases at V and 5 bases at J, with 24 bases between. Germline-derived CDR1 and CDR2 are GTSNPN and SVGIG (reference sequence). The CDR3 extends over 16 amino acids. The variable domain in full, with the rest retrieved from reference TRBV30 and TRBJ2-5, is SQTIHQWPATLVQPVGSPLSLECTVEGTSNPNLYWYRQAAGRGLQLLFYSVGIGQISSEVPQNLSASRPQDRQFILSSKKLLLSDSGFYLCAWSSPPRGPRETQYFGPGTRLLVL.

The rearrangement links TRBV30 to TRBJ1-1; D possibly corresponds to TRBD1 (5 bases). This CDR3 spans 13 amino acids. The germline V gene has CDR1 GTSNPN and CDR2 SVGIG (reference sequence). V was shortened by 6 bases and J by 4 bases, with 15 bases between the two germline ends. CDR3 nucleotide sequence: TGTGCCTGCACGGCTTGGGGGTTCACTGAAGCTTTCTTT. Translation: CACTAWGFTEAFF. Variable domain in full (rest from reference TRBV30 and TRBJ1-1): SQTIHQWPATLVQPVGSPLSLECTVEGTSNPNLYWYRQAAGRGLQLLFYSVGIGQISSEVPQNLSASRPQDRQFILSSKKLLLSDSGFYLCACTAWGFTEAFFGQGTRLTVV.

CDR3 sequence reads: CASSLAFSDTQYF. CDR3 DNA: TGTGCCAGCAGCTTAGCGTTTTCAGATACGCAGTATTTT. The chain couples TRBV7-9 to TRBJ2-3, with D hard to call. V was shortened by 0 bases and J by 4 bases, with 5 bases between the two germline ends. Germline CDR1 and CDR2: SEHNR and FQNEAQ (reference sequence). This CDR3 spans 13 amino acids.

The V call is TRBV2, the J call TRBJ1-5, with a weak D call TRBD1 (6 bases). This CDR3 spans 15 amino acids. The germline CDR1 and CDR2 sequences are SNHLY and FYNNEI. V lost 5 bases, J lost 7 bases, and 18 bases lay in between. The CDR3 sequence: CASSFQGTWAQPQHF. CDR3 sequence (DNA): TGTGCCAGCAGTTTCCAGGGGACATGGGCCCAGCCCCAGCATTTT.

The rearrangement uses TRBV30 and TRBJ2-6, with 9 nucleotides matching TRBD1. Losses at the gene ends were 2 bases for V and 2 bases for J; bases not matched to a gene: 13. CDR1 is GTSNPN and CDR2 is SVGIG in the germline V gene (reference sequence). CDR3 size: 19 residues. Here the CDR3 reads CAWSYTGGGAVTGANVLTF. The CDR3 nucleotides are TGTGCCTGGAGTTACACAGGGGGCGGGGCAGTAACTGGGGCCAACGTCCTGACTTTC.

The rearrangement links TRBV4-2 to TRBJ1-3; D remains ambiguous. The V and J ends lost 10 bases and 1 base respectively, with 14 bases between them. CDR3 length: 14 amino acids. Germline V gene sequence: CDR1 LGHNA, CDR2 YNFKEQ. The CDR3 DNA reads TGTGCCATATTATTAGACGGTTCTGGAAACACCATATATTTT. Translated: CAILLDGSGNTIYF.

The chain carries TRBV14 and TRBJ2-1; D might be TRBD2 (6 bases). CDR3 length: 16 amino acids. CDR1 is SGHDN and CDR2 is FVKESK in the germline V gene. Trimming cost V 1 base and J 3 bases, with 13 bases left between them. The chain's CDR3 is CASSQVGRGIYNEQFF. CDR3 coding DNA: TGTGCCAGCAGCCAAGTTGGACGGGGGATCTACAATGAGCAGTTCTTC. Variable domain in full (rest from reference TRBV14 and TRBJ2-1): EAGVTQFPSHSVIEKGQTVTLRCDPISGHDNLYWYRRVMGKEIKFLLHFVKESKQDESGMPNNRFLAERTGGTYSTLKVQPAELEDSGVYFCASSQVGRGIYNEQFFGPGTRLTVL.

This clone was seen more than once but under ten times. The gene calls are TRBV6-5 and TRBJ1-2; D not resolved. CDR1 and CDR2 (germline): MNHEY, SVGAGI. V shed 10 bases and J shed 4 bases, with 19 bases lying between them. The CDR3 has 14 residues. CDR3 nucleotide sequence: TGTGCCACTATCCCACGAAACGATATCTATGGCTACACCTTC. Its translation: CATIPRNDIYGYTF.

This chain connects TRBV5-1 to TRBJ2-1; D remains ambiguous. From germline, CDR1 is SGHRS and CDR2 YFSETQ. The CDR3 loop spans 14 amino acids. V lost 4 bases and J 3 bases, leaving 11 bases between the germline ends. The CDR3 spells CASSPERIYNEQFF. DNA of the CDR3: TGCGCCAGCAGCCCCGAGAGGATCTACAATGAGCAGTTCTTC.

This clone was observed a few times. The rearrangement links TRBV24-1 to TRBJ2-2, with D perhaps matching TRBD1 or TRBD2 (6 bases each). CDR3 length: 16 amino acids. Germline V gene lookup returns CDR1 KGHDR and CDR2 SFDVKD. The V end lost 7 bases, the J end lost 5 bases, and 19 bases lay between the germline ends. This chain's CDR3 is CATSNGGDMGTGELFF. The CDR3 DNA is TGTGCCACCAGCAACGGCGGGGACATGGGTACCGGGGAGCTGTTTTTT.

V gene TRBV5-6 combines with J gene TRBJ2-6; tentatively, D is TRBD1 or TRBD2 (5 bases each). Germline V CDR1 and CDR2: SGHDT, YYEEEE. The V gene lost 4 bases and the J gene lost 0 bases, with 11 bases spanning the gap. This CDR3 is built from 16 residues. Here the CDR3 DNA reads TGTGCCAGCAGCCCGGACGGGACCTCTGGGGCCAACGTCCTGACTTTC. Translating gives CASSPDGTSGANVLTF.

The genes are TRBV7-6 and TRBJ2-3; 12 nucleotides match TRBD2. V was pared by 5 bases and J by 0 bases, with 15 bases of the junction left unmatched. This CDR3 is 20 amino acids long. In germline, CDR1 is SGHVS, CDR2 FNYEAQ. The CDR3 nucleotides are TGTGCCAGCAGCCTACCGATGGGGCTAGCGGGGGGGCCTAGCACAGATACGCAGTATTTT. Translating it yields CASSLPMGLAGGPSTDTQYF.

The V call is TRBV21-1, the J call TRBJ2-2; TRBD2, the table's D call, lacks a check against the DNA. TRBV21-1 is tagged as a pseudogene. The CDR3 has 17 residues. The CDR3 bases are TGTGCCAGCAGCCAGGGACTAGCGGGGGGGAAAACCGGGGAGCTGTTTTTT. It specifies CASSQGLAGGKTGELFF.

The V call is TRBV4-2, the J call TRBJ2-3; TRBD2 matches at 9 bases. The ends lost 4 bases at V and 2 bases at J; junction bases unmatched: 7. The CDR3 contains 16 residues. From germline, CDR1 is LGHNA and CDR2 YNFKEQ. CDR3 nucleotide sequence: TGTGCCAGCAGCCCCAAAGGCGGGGGGGCCACAGATACGCAGTATTTT. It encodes CASSPKGGGATDTQYF.